These 21 T cell receptor beta chains were sequenced from one sample in a study of T cell responses to AZD1222 COVID-19 vaccine. The table came from immunoSEQ multiplex PCR; TCRdb's copy has only in-frame clones and leaves some out. This sample has about 86,000 clones, with over 75% found just once. This specimen consisted of peripheral blood, obtained on day 0 of AZD1222 vaccination. Receptor source: an adult in good health.

The V and J genes are TRBV29-1 and TRBJ2-2, with 8 bases aligning to TRBD1. The CDR3 runs to 15 residues. The ends lost 2 bases at V and 7 bases at J; junction bases unmatched: 9. The V gene's germline CDR1 is SQVTM and CDR2 ANQGSEA. CDR3 region: CSVESGQGFGGELFF. The DNA of the CDR3 is TGCAGCGTTGAATCCGGACAGGGTTTCGGCGGGGAGCTGTTTTTT.

The chain links TRBV28 to TRBJ1-1, with TRBD1 as a possible D gene (5 bases). Germline V gene data show CDR1 as MDHEN and CDR2 as SYDVKM. CDR3 length: 13 amino acids. V was pared by 2 bases and J by 6 bases, with 10 bases between. The DNA of the CDR3 is TGTGCCAGCAGTTTACCGTTGGGGGCTGAAGCTTTCTTT. It encodes CASSLPLGAEAFF.

This clone was detected only once. The genes are TRBV28 and TRBJ1-5; TRBD1 aligns across 8 bases. Germline V gene sequence: CDR1 MDHEN, CDR2 SYDVKM. V lost 5 bases and J lost 0; bases outside the gene matches: 0. CDR3 length: 14 residues. CDR3 nucleotides: TGTGCCAGCAGTACAGGGGGTAGCAATCAGCCCCAGCATTTT. The encoded protein is CASSTGGSNQPQHF. The variable domain in full, with the rest retrieved from reference TRBV28 and TRBJ1-5, is DVKVTQSSRYLVKRTGEKVFLECVQDMDHENMFWYRQDPGLGLRLIYFSYDVKMKEKGDIPEGYSVSREKKERFSLILESASTNQTSMYLCASSTGGSNQPQHFGDGTRLSIL.

V usage is TRBV29-1 and J usage is TRBJ2-3, with 10 bases lining up with TRBD2. Trimming cost V 1 base and J 0 bases; bases outside gene matches: 16. The germline CDR1 and CDR2 sequences are SQVTM and ANQGSEA. The CDR3 is 20 amino acids. The CDR3 loop reads CSVEVPLGTSEHPSTDTQYF. The CDR3 DNA reads TGCAGCGTTGAAGTTCCCCTTGGGACTAGCGAACACCCTAGCACAGATACGCAGTATTTT.

The chain couples TRBV11-3 to TRBJ2-7, with D tentatively TRBD2 (5 bases). This CDR3 has 17 residues. Trimming shortened V by 2 bases and J by 4 bases, and 21 bases separated the two germline ends. Germline V gene data show CDR1 as SGHNT and CDR2 as YENEEA. The CDR3 sequence is CASSLYCTRLKTYEQYF. The DNA for the CDR3 is TGTGCCAGCAGCTTATACTGTACTAGACTTAAAACGTACGAGCAGTACTTC.

The chain carries TRBV29-1 and TRBJ2-7; D gene unclear. With 0 bases removed from V and 6 bases from J, the gap between germline ends came to 6 bases. This CDR3 is built from 11 residues. Looked up from germline, CDR1 is SQVTM and CDR2 is ANQGSEA. The chain's CDR3 is CSVEDLAEQYF. The CDR3 bases are TGCAGCGTTGAAGATCTGGCCGAGCAGTACTTC.

This chain joins TRBV18 and TRBJ1-4; D call uncertain. With 3 bases removed from V and 0 bases from J, the gap between germline ends came to 5 bases. Per the germline V gene, CDR1 is KGHSH and CDR2 is LQKENI. CDR3 length equals 14 residues. The CDR3 here is CASSPSATNEKLFF. The CDR3 nucleotides read TGTGCCAGCTCACCGAGTGCAACTAATGAAAAACTGTTTTTT.

This rearrangement joins TRBV19 to TRBJ1-2; D not certain. Germline loops: CDR1 LNHDA, CDR2 SQIVND (reference sequence). The CDR3 is 11 amino acids. V was clipped by 6 bases and J by 7 bases, with 9 bases between them. CDR3 protein: CASRASGGYTF. CDR3 DNA: TGTGCCAGTAGGGCCTCCGGTGGCTACACCTTC.

V and J are TRBV9 and TRBJ2-3, with D possibly being TRBD1 (6 bases). CDR3 length: 14 residues. The germline CDR1 and CDR2 sequences are SGDLS and YYNGEE. Trimming removed 2 bases at V and 8 bases at J, with 15 bases between. The CDR3 here is CASSVFPLQGTQYF. The CDR3 nucleotides are TGTGCCAGCAGCGTCTTTCCCCTACAGGGTACGCAGTATTTT.

In nucleotides, the CDR3 is TGTGCCAGCACTAACTCTGGAAACACCATATATTTT. Translation gives CASTNSGNTIYF. This sequence joins TRBV28 and TRBJ1-3; D call uncertain. Germline V gene lookup returns CDR1 MDHEN and CDR2 SYDVKM. Trimming stripped 7 bases from V and 0 bases from J, with 4 bases between. The CDR3 is 12 amino acids.

The V call is TRBV4-3, the J call TRBJ2-1, with 7 bases lining up with TRBD2. The CDR3 covers 15 residues. V lost 1 base, J lost 4 bases, and 4 bases stayed unmatched. Germline CDR1 LGHNA, CDR2 YSLEER. CDR3 loop: CASSQVASGYNEQFF. Written as DNA, the CDR3 is TGCGCCAGCAGCCAAGTGGCTAGCGGATACAATGAGCAGTTCTTC.

The chain recombines TRBV29-1 with TRBJ2-7; a possible D gene is TRBD2 (6 bases). CDR1 is SQVTM and CDR2 is ANQGSEA in the germline V gene. Deletions cut 3 bases from V and 8 bases from J, with 14 bases between. The CDR3 consists of 12 residues. CDR3: CSVESGGLQQYF. Here the CDR3 DNA reads TGCAGCGTTGAGTCCGGGGGACTCCAGCAGTACTTC.

The J gene is TRBJ1-2, the V gene TRBV6-5; a weak D match, TRBD1 (5 bases). The CDR3 is 13 residues long. Germline CDR1 and CDR2: MNHEY and SVGAGI. Trimming removed 7 bases at V and 8 bases at J, with 17 bases between. The CDR3 sequence: CASTPSGARGYTF. CDR3 in DNA: TGTGCCAGCACGCCTAGCGGGGCAAGGGGCTACACCTTC.

This chain links TRBV28 with TRBJ2-1; the match to TRBD2 covers 8 bases. In germline, CDR1 is MDHEN, CDR2 SYDVKM. The CDR3 length is 15 residues. Unmatched junction bases numbered 8, after V lost 4 bases and J lost 6 bases. CDR3 DNA sequence: TGTGCCAGCAGTTCCGGACTAGCCAATCGCAATGAGCAGTTCTTC. This sequence encodes CASSSGLANRNEQFF.

The V and J genes are TRBV27 and TRBJ2-5; no firm D call. The CDR3 is 14 residues long. Trimming shortened V by 5 bases and J by 2 bases, and 12 bases separated the two germline ends. Germline assignment: CDR1 MNHEY and CDR2 SMNVEV (reference sequence). The CDR3 protein is CASSPGRLQETQYF. The CDR3 DNA reads as TGTGCCAGCAGTCCGGGCCGGTTACAAGAGACCCAGTACTTC.

This rearrangement joins TRBV10-3 to TRBJ2-5; D possibly corresponds to TRBD2 (7 bases). Germline V gene lookup returns CDR1 ENHRY and CDR2 SYGVKD. The CDR3 sequence is 13 residues long. V was cut by 7 bases and J by 5 bases, with 14 bases left in between. The CDR3 region is CAIKGGVLETQYF. In DNA, the CDR3 is TGTGCCATCAAGGGGGGGGTTTTGGAGACCCAGTACTTC.

The chain uses TRBV5-1 and TRBJ2-3; D unclear. Trimming shortened V by 4 bases and J by 2 bases, and 8 bases separated the two germline ends. Germline assignment: CDR1 SGHRS and CDR2 YFSETQ. CDR3 length: 13 amino acids. In DNA form, the CDR3 reads TGCGCCAGCAGCCAAGAGTCCACAGATACGCAGTATTTT. This codes for CASSQESTDTQYF. The variable domain in full, completed from reference TRBV5-1 and TRBJ2-3, reads KAGVTQTPRYLIKTRGQQVTLSCSPISGHRSVSWYQQTPGQGLQFLFEYFSETQRNKGNFPGRFSGRQFSNSRSEMNVSTLELGDSALYLCASSQESTDTQYFGPGTRLTVL.

The rearrangement joins TRBV16 to TRBJ1-2, with D hard to call. The V end lost 1 base, the J end lost 0 bases, and 18 bases lay between the germline ends. This CDR3 is 18 amino acids long. Germline values: CDR1 KGHSY, CDR2 FQNENV. CDR3 nucleotide sequence: TGTGCCAGCAGCCAATACCGGCCAGCCAAAACAACTAACTATGGCTACACCTTC. It specifies CASSQYRPAKTTNYGYTF.

CDR3 sequence: CASSRPTGGGHQPQHF. The DNA of the CDR3 is TGTGCCAGCAGTCGACCAACAGGGGGAGGTCATCAGCCCCAGCATTTT. This sequence joins TRBV6-2 or TRBV6-3 and TRBJ1-5; 8 nucleotides align to TRBD1. V gave up 5 bases and J gave up 5 bases; unmatched junction bases: 11. This CDR3 contains 16 residues. Looked up from germline, CDR1 is MNHEY and CDR2 is SVGEGT.

The CDR3 region has the DNA TGTGCCAGCAGCTTAGCCCTAGCGGGACCCCCAAATGAGCAGTTCTTC. This codes for CASSLALAGPPNEQFF. This chain joins TRBV7-9 and TRBJ2-1; 9 bases fit TRBD2. This CDR3 contains 16 residues. Germline CDR1 and CDR2: SEHNR and FQNEAQ (reference sequence). The V and J ends lost 0 bases and 7 bases, in that order; junction bases with no gene match: 7.

The rearrangement joins TRBV10-3 to TRBJ2-7, with 7 bases fitting TRBD1. V was clipped by 8 bases and J by 3 bases; unmatched bases: 4. CDR1 is ENHRY, CDR2 SYGVKD, per germline. The CDR3 has 12 amino acids. DNA of the CDR3: TGTGCCATCTCAGGGGGTAGCTACGAGCAGTACTTC. It is translated as CAISGGSYEQYF.